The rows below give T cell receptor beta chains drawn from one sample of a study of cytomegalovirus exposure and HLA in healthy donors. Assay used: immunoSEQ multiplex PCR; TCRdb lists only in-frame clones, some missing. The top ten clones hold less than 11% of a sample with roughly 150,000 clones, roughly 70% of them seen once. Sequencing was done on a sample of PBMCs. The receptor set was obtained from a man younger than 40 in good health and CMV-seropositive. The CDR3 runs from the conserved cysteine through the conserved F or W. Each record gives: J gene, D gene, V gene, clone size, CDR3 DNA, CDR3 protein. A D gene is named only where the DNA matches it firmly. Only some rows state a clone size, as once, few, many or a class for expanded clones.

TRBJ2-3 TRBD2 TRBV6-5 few TGTGCCAGCAGTTACGGGACTAGCGGGCCTACAGATACGCAGTATTTT CASSYGTSGPTDTQYF
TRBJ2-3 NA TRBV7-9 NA TGTGCCAGCAGCAAGCGGACCACCACAGATACGCAGTATTTT CASSKRTTTDTQYF
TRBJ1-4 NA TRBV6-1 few TGTGCCAGCAGTTATCTGCCCCAGGAACTGTTTTTT CASSYLPQELFF
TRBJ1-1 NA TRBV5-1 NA TGCGCCAGCAGCTCTGGGGAGCACACTGAAGCTTTCTTT CASSSGEHTEAFF
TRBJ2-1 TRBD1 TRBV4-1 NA TGCGCCAGCAGCCAAGATGACAGGGGGCTCAGGAATGAGCAGTTCTTC CASSQDDRGLRNEQFF
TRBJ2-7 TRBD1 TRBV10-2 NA TGCGCCAGCAGTTTCGGGACAGGGGGGAACTACGAGCAGTACTTC CASSFGTGGNYEQYF
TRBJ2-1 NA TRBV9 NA TGTGCCAGCAGCGTAGGGTTAGCATTCTACAATGAGCAGTTCTTC CASSVGLAFYNEQFF
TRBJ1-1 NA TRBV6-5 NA TGTGCCAGCAGTTACTCGGGGGGGCCGGAGACTGAAGCTTTCTTT CASSYSGGPETEAFF
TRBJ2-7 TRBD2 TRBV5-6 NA TGTGCCAGCAGCTGGGGACTAGCGGGAGACGAGCAGTACTTC CASSWGLAGDEQYF
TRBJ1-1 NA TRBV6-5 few TGTGCCAGCAGGGCGGGGGGCCCGAACACTGAAGCTTTCTTT CASRAGGPNTEAFF
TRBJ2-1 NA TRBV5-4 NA TGTGCCAGATCCGCGGAACGAGGGAGCGATGAGCAGTTCTTC CARSAERGSDEQFF